The clone carrying this T cell receptor (beta chain) was seen many times. What it binds is unknown. This record belongs to a study of T-cell reconstitution after alpha-beta-depleted transplantation in children. Whole-study findings and limits: Roughly two months post-transplant, alpha-beta T cells reportedly originated from several hundred graft clones that had expanded. T-cell counts and diversity at one year post-transplant came mainly from newly produced T cells.

As it was prepared, the TCRbeta library received unique molecular identifiers. In TCRdb, the PCR reads were re-called with MiXCR into one record per CDR3 protein. Of 490,000 or so distinct CDR3 sequences listed, under 12% are singletons. V lost 6 bases, J lost 5 bases, and 12 bases stayed unmatched. CDR1 is MDHEN, CDR2 SYDVKM, per germline. The CDR3 sequence is 15 residues long. The chain couples TRBV28 to TRBJ1-1, with 7 bases aligning to TRBD1. Sequenced here: PBMCs, sampled before TCRalphabeta/CD19-depleted stem cell transplant. The sequence came from a child aged 2-15 years with inherited bone marrow failure, due to receive a stem cell transplant. In DNA form, the CDR3 reads TGTGCCAGCAGCATCCTCAACAGGGGACGAACTGAAGCTTTCTTT. Its translation: CASSILNRGRTEAFF.